This T cell receptor beta chain was recovered during a study of T cells after yellow fever vaccination. The table lists this clonotype with many counts. Its target is unknown. A single record per CDR3 protein comes from TCRdb applying MiXCR to the 5' RACE reads. The table lists approximately 150,000 distinct CDR3 sequences, 5.5% to 8% of them singletons. The study, taken as a whole, reports: Re-detected after boosting: most primary clones, 96% of CD4 and over 80% of CD8. A secondary response was less intense yet reached its peak sooner, at day 5 versus 15.

Trimming removed 8 bases at V and 5 bases at J, with 21 bases between. The CDR3 is 15 residues long. CDR1 and CDR2 (germline): SNHLY, FYNNEI. The chain couples TRBV2 to TRBJ1-1; TRBD1 is a possible D gene (6 bases). The receptor was derived from a man between 18 and 29 years old who received the YFV17D yellow fever vaccine. The sample was CD4+ T cells sorted from PBMCs, taken on the day of the first yellow fever vaccination. The CDR3 loop is CASAQQGRGGTEAFF. DNA for the CDR3: TGTGCCAGCGCCCAGCAGGGCAGGGGAGGGACTGAAGCTTTCTTT.